Below, 13 T cell receptor beta chains from the same sample are listed, as sequenced in a study of OX40 agonist ivuxolimab in advanced cancers. Generated by immunoSEQ multiplex PCR, the TCRdb table keeps only in-frame clones and is missing some. Here the sample spans about 21,000 clones, around four fifths being singletons. The sequenced sample was CD4+ or CD8+ T cells sorted from blood, obtained in a trial of the OX40 agonist ivuxolimab. The source is an adult with an advanced solid tumor such as melanoma, head and neck, liver or kidney cancer.

The rearrangement uses TRBV7-2 and TRBJ2-2; tentative D call: TRBD1 (5 bases). The CDR3 sequence is 13 residues long. The germline V and J ends were trimmed by 4 bases and 4 bases, with 7 bases remaining between them. Germline loops: CDR1 SGHTA, CDR2 FQGNSA. The CDR3 spells CASSSRATGELFF. Here the CDR3 DNA reads TGTGCCAGCAGCTCCAGGGCCACCGGGGAGCTGTTTTTT.

The chain is built from TRBV6-5 and TRBJ1-6; TRBD1 is a possible D gene (5 bases). The germline V gene encodes CDR1 MNHEY and CDR2 SVGAGI. The germline V and J ends were trimmed by 0 bases and 10 bases, with 16 bases remaining between them. The CDR3 runs 16 residues. The CDR3 DNA is TGTGCCAGCAGTTACTCTCGGGGGACGTTGCTCTCACCCCTCCACTTT. It yields the protein CASSYSRGTLLSPLHF.

This sequence joins TRBV6-5 and TRBJ2-1; 8 bases agree with TRBD2. The CDR3 extends over 16 amino acids. With 1 base clipped from V and 4 bases from J, the junction kept 6 bases outside the gene matches. Germline CDR1 MNHEY, CDR2 SVGAGI. The CDR3 loop reads CASSYWGRGGYNEQFF. The CDR3, as DNA: TGTGCCAGCAGTTACTGGGGCCGGGGGGGATACAATGAGCAGTTCTTC.

The chain joins TRBV6-5 to TRBJ2-7; TRBD1 agrees at 9 bases. Germline values: CDR1 MNHEY, CDR2 SVGAGI. V lost 6 bases and J lost 2; bases outside the gene matches: 5. The CDR3 has 14 amino acids. The CDR3 reads CASRGTGRAYEQYF. The DNA of the CDR3 is TGTGCCAGCAGAGGGACAGGGCGGGCCTACGAGCAGTACTTC.

This chain connects TRBV9 to TRBJ2-5, with 15 nucleotides matching TRBD2. Germline CDR1 and CDR2: SGDLS and YYNGEE. The CDR3 length is 18 residues. J lost 0 bases, V lost 2 bases, and 5 bases had no gene match. CDR3 sequence (DNA): TGTGCCAGCAGCGTCACCGGGACTAGCGGGGGGCACCAAGAGACCCAGTACTTC. The encoded protein is CASSVTGTSGGHQETQYF.

CDR3 sequence (DNA): TGTGCCAGCAGGGCGGGGGGTGGCCAGCCCCAGCATTTT. Translating gives CASRAGGGQPQHF. This sequence joins TRBV6-5 and TRBJ1-5, with D perhaps matching TRBD1 (5 bases). The V end lost 6 bases, the J end lost 7 bases, and 13 bases lay between the germline ends. This CDR3 contains 13 residues. Germline assignment: CDR1 MNHEY and CDR2 SVGAGI.

This sequence joins TRBV7-5 and TRBJ1-5; the table calls TRBD1, which could not be checked here. TRBV7-5 is marked as a pseudogene. The CDR3 consists of 17 residues. The CDR3 is CVRSLGRDRVSNQPQHF. The DNA of the CDR3 is TGTGTCAGAAGCCTAGGAAGGGACAGAGTTAGCAATCAGCCCCAGCATTTT.

This clone has only one observation. This sequence joins TRBV5-1 and TRBJ2-5; a weak D match, TRBD2 (6 bases). The ends were cut back, 2 bases at V and 0 bases at J, with 8 bases in the middle. The CDR3 is made up of 14 amino acids. Germline lookup yields CDR1 SGHRS and CDR2 YFSETQ. The CDR3 here is CASSFSGHQETQYF. The CDR3 DNA follows: TGCGCCAGCAGCTTTAGCGGACACCAAGAGACCCAGTACTTC.

The chain couples TRBV18 to TRBJ2-1; a weak D match, TRBD2 (7 bases). Germline lookup yields CDR1 KGHSH and CDR2 LQKENI. The germline V and J ends were trimmed by 3 bases and 7 bases, with 22 bases remaining between them. The CDR3 consists of 17 residues. In DNA, the CDR3 is TGTGCCAGCTCACCTACCAGGACTAGGGGGTATGGGAATGAGCAGTTCTTC. It is translated as CASSPTRTRGYGNEQFF. Based on the CDR3 plus reference TRBV18 and TRBJ2-1, the full variable domain is NAGVMQNPRHLVRRRGQEARLRCSPMKGHSHVYWYRQLPEEGLKFMVYLQKENIIDESGMPKERFSAEFPKEGPSILRIQQVVRGDSAAYFCASSPTRTRGYGNEQFFGPGTRLTVL.

The V and J genes are TRBV2 and TRBJ1-3; D remains ambiguous. The CDR3 covers 13 residues. In germline, CDR1 is SNHLY, CDR2 FYNNEI. The ends were cut back, 6 bases at V and 4 bases at J, with 10 bases in the middle. CDR3 protein: CASRERVGNTIYF. CDR3 DNA: TGTGCCAGCAGAGAGAGGGTAGGAAACACCATATATTTT.

The rearrangement links TRBV9 to TRBJ2-6; 7 bases are a match to TRBD1. V lost 3 bases, J lost 0 bases, and 3 bases stayed unmatched. The CDR3 extends over 16 amino acids. Per the germline V gene, CDR1 is SGDLS and CDR2 is YYNGEE. The CDR3 DNA is TGTGCCAGCAGCGCTGGACAGGTCTCTGGGGCCAACGTCCTGACTTTC. Its protein product is CASSAGQVSGANVLTF.

The chain links TRBV10-1 to TRBJ2-5; D is ambiguous. This CDR3 spans 13 amino acids. Germline V gives CDR1 WNHNN, CDR2 SYGVQD (reference sequence). Trimming pared 4 bases from V and 4 bases from J, leaving 10 bases between. The CDR3 bases are TGCGCCAGCAGTGCGGATAGGATAGAGACCCAGTACTTC. Translated: CASSADRIETQYF.

V is TRBV9 and J is TRBJ2-1, with 11 positions matching TRBD2. This CDR3 has 15 residues. Germline trimming cut 4 bases from V and 6 bases from J; bases unmatched to any gene: 6. CDR1 and CDR2 (germline): SGDLS, YYNGEE. The CDR3 region has the DNA TGTGCCAGCAGCCCTAGCGGGAGGCCCGGCAATGAGCAGTTCTTC. Protein product: CASSPSGRPGNEQFF.